Within the sample, the clone carrying this T cell receptor beta chain is medium-sized. Its antigen is still unknown. Sequence data for DNA of cultured CD4+ T cells were generated by the Oncomine TCR Beta short-read assay. TCRdb passed the PCR reads through MiXCR, listing each CDR3 protein once. The table lists around 16,000 distinct CDR3 sequences, around three quarters of them singletons. The data were obtained in a study of vaccination and CD4 T cells after COVID-19. Study information: Two mRNA vaccine doses were given, either BNT162b2 or mRNA-1273.

The treatment denotes: approximately nine-day PBMC culture with coronavirus spike peptide pools or control peptides (ViraFEST assay). Positive PCR tests were logged from March through December 2020, ahead of US Alpha, Beta and Delta variants. Trimming took off 6 bases at V and 4 bases at J, with 10 bases between the two ends. The CDR3 has 12 amino acids. Germline V gene lookup returns CDR1 MNHNS and CDR2 SASEGT. The V and J genes are TRBV6-1 and TRBJ2-7; D gene unclear. The receptor's source is a human donor who had recovered from COVID-19. The sequencing sample was made of CD4+ T cells from blood, cultured in vitro. The CDR3 DNA reads as TGTGCCAGCAGCCCCCCGGATTACGAGCAGTACTTC. Protein: CASSPPDYEQYF.